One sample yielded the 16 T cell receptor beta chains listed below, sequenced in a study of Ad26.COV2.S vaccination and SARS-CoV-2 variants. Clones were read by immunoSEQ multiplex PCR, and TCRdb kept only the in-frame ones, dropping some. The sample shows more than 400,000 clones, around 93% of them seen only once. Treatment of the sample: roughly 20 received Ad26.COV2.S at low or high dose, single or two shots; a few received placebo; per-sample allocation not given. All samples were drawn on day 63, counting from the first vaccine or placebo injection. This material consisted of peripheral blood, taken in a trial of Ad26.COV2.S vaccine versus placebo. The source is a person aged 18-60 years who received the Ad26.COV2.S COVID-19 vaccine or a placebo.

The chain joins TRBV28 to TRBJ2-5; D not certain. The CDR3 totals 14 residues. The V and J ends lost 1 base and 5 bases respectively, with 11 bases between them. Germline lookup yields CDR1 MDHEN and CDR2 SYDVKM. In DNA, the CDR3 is TGTGCCAGCAGTTTATTCAAGGCGACGGAGACCCAGTACTTC. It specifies CASSLFKATETQYF.

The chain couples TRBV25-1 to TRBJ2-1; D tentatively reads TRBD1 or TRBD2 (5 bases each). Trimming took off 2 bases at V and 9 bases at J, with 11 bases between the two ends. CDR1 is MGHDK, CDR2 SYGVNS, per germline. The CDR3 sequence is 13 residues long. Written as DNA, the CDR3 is TGTGCCAGCAGTGAAGGGTGGGGACCTGAGCAGTTCTTC. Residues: CASSEGWGPEQFF.

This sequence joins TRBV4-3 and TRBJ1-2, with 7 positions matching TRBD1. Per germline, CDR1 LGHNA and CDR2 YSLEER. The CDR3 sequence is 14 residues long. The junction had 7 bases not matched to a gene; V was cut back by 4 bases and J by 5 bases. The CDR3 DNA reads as TGCGCCAGCAGCCCAGCCGGGACAGCGTATGGCTACACCTTC. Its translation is CASSPAGTAYGYTF.

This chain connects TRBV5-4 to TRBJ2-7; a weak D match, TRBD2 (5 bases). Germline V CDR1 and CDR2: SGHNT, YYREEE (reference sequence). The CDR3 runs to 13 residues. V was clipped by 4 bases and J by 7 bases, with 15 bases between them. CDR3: CASSPTIPGEQYF. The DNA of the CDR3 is TGTGCCAGCAGCCCGACAATACCGGGGGAGCAGTACTTC.

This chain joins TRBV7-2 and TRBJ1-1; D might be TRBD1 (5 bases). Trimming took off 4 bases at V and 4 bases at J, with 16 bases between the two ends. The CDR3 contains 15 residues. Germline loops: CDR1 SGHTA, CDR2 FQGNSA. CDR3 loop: CASSSWGGSVTEAFF. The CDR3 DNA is TGTGCCAGCAGCTCCTGGGGGGGATCGGTCACTGAAGCTTTCTTT.

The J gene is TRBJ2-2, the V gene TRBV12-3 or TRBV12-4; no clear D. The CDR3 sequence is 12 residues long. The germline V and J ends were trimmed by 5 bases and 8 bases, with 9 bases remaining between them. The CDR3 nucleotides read TGTGCCAGCAGTCCGATGAGAGGGGAGCTGTTTTTT. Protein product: CASSPMRGELFF.

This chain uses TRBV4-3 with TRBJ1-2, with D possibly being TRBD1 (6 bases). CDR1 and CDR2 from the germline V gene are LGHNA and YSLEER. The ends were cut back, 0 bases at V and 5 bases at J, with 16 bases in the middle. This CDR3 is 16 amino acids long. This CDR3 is CASSQEARGTNYGYTF. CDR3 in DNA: TGCGCCAGCAGCCAAGAAGCGCGCGGGACAAATTATGGCTACACCTTC.

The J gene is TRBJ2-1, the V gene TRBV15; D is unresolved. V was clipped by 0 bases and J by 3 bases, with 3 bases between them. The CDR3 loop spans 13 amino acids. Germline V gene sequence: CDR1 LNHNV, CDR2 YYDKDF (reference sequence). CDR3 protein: CATSRDFYNEQFF. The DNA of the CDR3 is TGTGCCACCAGCAGAGATTTCTACAATGAGCAGTTCTTC. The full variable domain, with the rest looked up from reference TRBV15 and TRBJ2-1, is DAMVIQNPRYQVTQFGKPVTLSCSQTLNHNVMYWYQQKSSQAPKLLFHYYDKDFNNEADTPDNFQSRRPNTSFCFLDIRSPGLGDTAMYLCATSRDFYNEQFFGPGTRLTVL.

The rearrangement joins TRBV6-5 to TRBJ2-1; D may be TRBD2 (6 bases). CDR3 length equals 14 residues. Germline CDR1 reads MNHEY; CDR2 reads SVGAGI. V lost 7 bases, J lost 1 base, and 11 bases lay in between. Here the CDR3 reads CASTPRGSYNEQFF. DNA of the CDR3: TGTGCCAGCACTCCCCGGGGGTCCTACAATGAGCAGTTCTTC.

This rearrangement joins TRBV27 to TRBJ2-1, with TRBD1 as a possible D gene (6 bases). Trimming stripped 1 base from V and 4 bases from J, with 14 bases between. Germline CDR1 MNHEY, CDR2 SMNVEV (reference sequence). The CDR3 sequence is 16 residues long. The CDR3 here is CASSLFPGVRYNEQFF. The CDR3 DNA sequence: TGTGCCAGCAGTTTATTTCCAGGGGTGAGATACAATGAGCAGTTCTTC.

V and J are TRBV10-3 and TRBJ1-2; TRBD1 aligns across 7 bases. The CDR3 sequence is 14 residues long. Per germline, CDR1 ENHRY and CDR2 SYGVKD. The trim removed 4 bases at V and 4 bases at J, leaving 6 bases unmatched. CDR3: CAISVGAGGYGYTF. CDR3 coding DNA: TGTGCCATCAGTGTGGGGGCAGGGGGCTATGGCTACACCTTC.

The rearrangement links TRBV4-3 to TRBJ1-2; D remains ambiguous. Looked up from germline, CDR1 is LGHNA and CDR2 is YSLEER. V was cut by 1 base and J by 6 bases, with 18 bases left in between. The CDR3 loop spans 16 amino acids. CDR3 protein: CASSQVLIANRDGYTF. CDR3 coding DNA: TGCGCCAGCAGCCAAGTTCTTATAGCGAATAGGGATGGCTACACCTTC.

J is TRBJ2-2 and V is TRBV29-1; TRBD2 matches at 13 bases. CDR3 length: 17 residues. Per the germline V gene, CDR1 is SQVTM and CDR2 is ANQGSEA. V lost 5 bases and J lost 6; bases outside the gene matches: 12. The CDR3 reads CSVRSGTSGAGAGELFF. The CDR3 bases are TGCAGCGTTCGGTCCGGGACTAGCGGGGCGGGAGCCGGGGAGCTGTTTTTT.

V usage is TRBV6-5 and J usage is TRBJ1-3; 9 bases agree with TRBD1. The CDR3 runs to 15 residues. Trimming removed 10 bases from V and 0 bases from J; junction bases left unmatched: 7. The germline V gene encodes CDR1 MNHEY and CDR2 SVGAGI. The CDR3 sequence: CATSRTGVSGNTIYF. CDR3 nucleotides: TGTGCCACTAGTAGGACAGGGGTCTCTGGAAACACCATATATTTT.

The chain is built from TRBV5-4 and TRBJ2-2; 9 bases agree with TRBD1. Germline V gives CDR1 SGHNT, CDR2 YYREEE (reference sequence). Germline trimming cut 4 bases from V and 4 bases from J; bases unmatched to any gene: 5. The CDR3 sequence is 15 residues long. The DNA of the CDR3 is TGTGCCAGCAGCATAAGACAGGGGGGCACCGGGGAGCTGTTTTTT. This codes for CASSIRQGGTGELFF.

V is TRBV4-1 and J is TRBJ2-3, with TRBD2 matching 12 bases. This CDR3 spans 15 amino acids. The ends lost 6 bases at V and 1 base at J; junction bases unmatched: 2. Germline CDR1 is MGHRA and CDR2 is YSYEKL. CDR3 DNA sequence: TGCGCCAGCAGTAGACTAGCGGGGGGCACAGATACGCAGTATTTT. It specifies CASSRLAGGTDTQYF.